What follows are 12 T cell receptor beta chains derived from one specimen sequenced in a study of response to subunit inactivated influenza vaccine. TCRdb ran MiXCR on the RT-PCR reads and lists one entry per CDR3 protein. Among about 170,000 distinct CDR3 sequences listed, around 12% were seen once. This sample was shared with a second study, whose subject was T cells expressing NK-cell markers. That paper notes: Making the TCR beta cDNA relied on 5'RACE template switching with UMIs.

This material consisted of CD8+ T cells sorted from PBMCs, taken 11 to 12 days after vaccination. All receptors come from a man aged 45-65 years who received an inactivated influenza vaccine.

This clonotype occurred a few times. The chain joins TRBV7-9 to TRBJ1-1, with TRBD1 matching over 7 bases. The germline gives CDR1 SEHNR, CDR2 FQNEAQ (reference sequence). Unmatched junction bases numbered 12, after V lost 6 bases and J lost 2 bases. The CDR3 has 16 residues. Here the CDR3 reads CASSWPGQTFNTEAFF. CDR3 in DNA: TGTGCCAGCAGTTGGCCGGGACAGACATTTAACACTGAAGCTTTCTTT.

Many counts were recorded for this clonotype. V is TRBV3-1 and J is TRBJ2-1; D is uncertain. CDR1 LGHDT and CDR2 YNNKEL come from the germline V gene (reference sequence). The CDR3 totals 12 residues. Trimming left V 3 bases short and J 8 bases short, with 8 bases between. The CDR3, as DNA: TGTGCCAGCAGCCATCTGTGGGATGAGCAGTTCTTC. It yields the protein CASSHLWDEQFF.

The chain joins TRBV7-2 to TRBJ2-1; 11 positions agree with TRBD2. Germline CDR1 reads SGHTA; CDR2 reads FQGNSA. V was pared by 5 bases and J by 7 bases, with 7 bases of the junction left unmatched. The CDR3 totals 15 residues. The CDR3 loop reads CASSTLAGALNEQFF. The CDR3 coding sequence is TGTGCCAGCAGCACACTAGCGGGAGCCCTAAATGAGCAGTTCTTC.

The rearrangement joins TRBV10-3 to TRBJ2-7; TRBD2 matches at 7 bases. V gave up 8 bases and J gave up 0 bases; unmatched junction bases: 4. CDR3 length: 13 residues. Germline CDR1 and CDR2: ENHRY and SYGVKD. The CDR3 reads CAIRGESSYEQYF. The CDR3 DNA reads as TGTGCCATCCGGGGGGAAAGCTCCTACGAGCAGTACTTC.

This clonotype showed up just a few times. The J gene is TRBJ2-1, the V gene TRBV6-1; 9 bases are a match to TRBD2. CDR1 and CDR2 (germline): MNHNS, SASEGT. The CDR3 is 16 amino acids. V shed 7 bases, J shed 4 bases, and the junction held 11 bases outside the gene matches. CDR3 sequence: CASTRYLAGAYNEQFF. The CDR3 DNA follows: TGTGCCAGCACCCGATATTTAGCGGGAGCTTACAATGAGCAGTTCTTC.

This clonotype was detected a few times. This sequence joins TRBV27 and TRBJ2-5; 7 bases line up with TRBD2. CDR1 and CDR2 from the germline V gene are MNHEY and SMNVEV (reference sequence). This CDR3 comprises 14 residues. Unmatched junction bases numbered 2, after V lost 0 bases and J lost 4 bases. CDR3 nucleotides: TGTGCCAGCAGTTTATCGTCGGGGGGAGAGACCCAGTACTTC. Its translation is CASSLSSGGETQYF.

There are many counts of this clonotype. The rearrangement uses TRBV7-9 and TRBJ2-3, with 7 nucleotides matching TRBD2. CDR1 is SEHNR, CDR2 FQNEAQ, per germline (reference sequence). Unmatched junction bases numbered 10, after V lost 2 bases and J lost 2 bases. The CDR3 runs 17 residues. CDR3 sequence reads: CASSLLLAEKDTDTQYF. The CDR3 DNA is TGTGCCAGCAGCTTACTGCTAGCGGAAAAAGACACAGATACGCAGTATTTT.

This clonotype occurred a few times. The rearrangement joins TRBV5-1 to TRBJ1-1; D call uncertain. The CDR3 spans 13 residues. The V gene's germline CDR1 is SGHRS and CDR2 YFSETQ. V lost 0 bases, J lost 6 bases, and 9 bases lay in between. The CDR3 nucleotides are TGCGCCAGCAGCTTGGTTGAAAGCCCTGAAGCTTTCTTT. It specifies CASSLVESPEAFF.

This clonotype has more than one count but fewer than ten. This chain uses TRBV28 with TRBJ2-3, with 7 nucleotides matching TRBD1. V lost 5 bases to trimming and J lost 4 bases; unmatched junction nucleotides: 3. The CDR3 is 13 residues long. CDR1 and CDR2 from the germline V gene are MDHEN and SYDVKM. CDR3 bases: TGTGCCAGCAGTCAGACAGGGCCAGATACGCAGTATTTT. Translating gives CASSQTGPDTQYF.

The chain recombines TRBV5-6 with TRBJ1-1, with D uncertain. In germline, CDR1 is SGHDT, CDR2 YYEEEE. V was shortened by 4 bases and J by 0 bases, with 25 bases between the two germline ends. The CDR3 sequence is 19 residues long. The CDR3 sequence is CASSHIGRRLTIMNTEAFF. For the CDR3, the DNA is TGTGCCAGCAGCCATATAGGACGGCGTTTAACCATCATGAACACTGAAGCTTTCTTT. Variable domain in full (rest from reference TRBV5-6 and TRBJ1-1): DAGVTQSPTHLIKTRGQQVTLRCSPKSGHDTVSWYQQALGQGPQFIFQYYEEEERQRGNFPDRFSGHQFPNYSSELNVNALLLGDSALYLCASSHIGRRLTIMNTEAFFGQGTRLTVV.

The chain joins TRBV19 to TRBJ1-5; the D is unclear. Germline V gives CDR1 LNHDA, CDR2 SQIVND (reference sequence). Trimming left V 3 bases short and J 2 bases short, with 11 bases between. The CDR3 is 15 residues long. DNA of the CDR3: TGTGCCAGTAGTATGACGGATGCGGGCAATCAGCCCCAGCATTTT. This sequence encodes CASSMTDAGNQPQHF.

This clonotype was found many times. V is TRBV28 and J is TRBJ2-7; D unresolved. This CDR3 has 13 amino acids. CDR1 is MDHEN and CDR2 is SYDVKM in the germline V gene. Trimming left V 2 bases short and J 7 bases short, with 12 bases between. The CDR3 sequence is CASSLMYYPEQYF. In nucleotides, the CDR3 is TGTGCCAGCAGTTTAATGTACTACCCTGAGCAGTACTTC.